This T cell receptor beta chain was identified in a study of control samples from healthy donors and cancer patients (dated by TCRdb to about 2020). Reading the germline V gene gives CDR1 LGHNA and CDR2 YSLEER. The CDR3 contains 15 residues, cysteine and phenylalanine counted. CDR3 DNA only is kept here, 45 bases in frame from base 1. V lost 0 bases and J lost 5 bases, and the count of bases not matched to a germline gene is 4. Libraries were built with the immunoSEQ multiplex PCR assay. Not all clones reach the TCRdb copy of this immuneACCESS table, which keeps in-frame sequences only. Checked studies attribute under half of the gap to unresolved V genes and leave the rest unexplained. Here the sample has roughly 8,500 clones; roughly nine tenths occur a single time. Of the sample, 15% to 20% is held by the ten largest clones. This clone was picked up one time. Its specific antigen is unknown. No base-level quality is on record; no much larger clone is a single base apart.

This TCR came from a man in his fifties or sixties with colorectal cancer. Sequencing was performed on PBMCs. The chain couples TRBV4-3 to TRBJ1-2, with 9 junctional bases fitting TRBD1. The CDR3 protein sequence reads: CASSQDTGGGYGYTF. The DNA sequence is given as TGCGCCAGCAGCCAAGACACAGGGGGCGGGTATGGCTACACCTTC.